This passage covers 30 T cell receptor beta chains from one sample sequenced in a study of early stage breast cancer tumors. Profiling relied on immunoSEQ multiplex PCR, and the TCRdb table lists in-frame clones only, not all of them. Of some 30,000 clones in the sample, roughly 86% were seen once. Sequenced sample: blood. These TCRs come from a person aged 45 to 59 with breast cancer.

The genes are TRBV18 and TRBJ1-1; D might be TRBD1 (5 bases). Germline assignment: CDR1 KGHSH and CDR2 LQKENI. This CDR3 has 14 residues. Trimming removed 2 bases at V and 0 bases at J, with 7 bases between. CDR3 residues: CASSPGAMNTEAFF. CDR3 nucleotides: TGTGCCAGCTCACCAGGGGCGATGAACACTGAAGCTTTCTTT.

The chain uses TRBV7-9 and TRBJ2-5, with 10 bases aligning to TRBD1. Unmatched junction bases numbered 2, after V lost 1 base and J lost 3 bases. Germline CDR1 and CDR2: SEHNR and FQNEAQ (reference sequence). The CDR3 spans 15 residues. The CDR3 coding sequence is TGTGCCAGCAGCTTAGTCGGGACAGGGGAAGAGACCCAGTACTTC. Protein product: CASSLVGTGEETQYF.

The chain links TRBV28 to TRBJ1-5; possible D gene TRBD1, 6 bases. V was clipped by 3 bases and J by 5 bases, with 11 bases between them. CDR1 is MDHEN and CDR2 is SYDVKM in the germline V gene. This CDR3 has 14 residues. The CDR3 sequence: CASSLENRDQPQHF. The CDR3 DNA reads TGTGCCAGCAGTTTGGAAAACAGGGATCAGCCCCAGCATTTT.

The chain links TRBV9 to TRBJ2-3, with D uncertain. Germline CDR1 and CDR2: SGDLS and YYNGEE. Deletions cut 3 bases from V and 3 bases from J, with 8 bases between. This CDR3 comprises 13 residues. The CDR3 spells CASSAYQTDTQYF. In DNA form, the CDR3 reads TGTGCCAGCAGCGCCTACCAAACAGATACGCAGTATTTT.

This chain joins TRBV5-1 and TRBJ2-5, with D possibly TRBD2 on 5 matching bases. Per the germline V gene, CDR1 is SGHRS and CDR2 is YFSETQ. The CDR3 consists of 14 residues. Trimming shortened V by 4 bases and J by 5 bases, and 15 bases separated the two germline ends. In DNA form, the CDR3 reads TGCGCCAGCAGCGCACGGGGTGGAAGGGAGACCCAGTACTTC. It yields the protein CASSARGGRETQYF.

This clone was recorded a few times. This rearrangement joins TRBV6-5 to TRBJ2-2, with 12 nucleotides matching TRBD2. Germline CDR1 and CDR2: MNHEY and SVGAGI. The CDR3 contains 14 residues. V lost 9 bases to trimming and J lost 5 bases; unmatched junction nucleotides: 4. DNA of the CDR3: TGTGCCAGGTGGACTAGCGGGAAGACCGGGGAGCTGTTTTTT. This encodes CARWTSGKTGELFF.

The CDR3 sequence: CASSSGTQGNTIYF. The CDR3 region has the DNA TGCGCCAGCAGCTCCGGGACACAAGGAAACACCATATATTTT. This chain joins TRBV5-1 and TRBJ1-3, with D possibly matching TRBD1 (6 bases). The germline V and J ends were trimmed by 3 bases and 4 bases, with 11 bases remaining between them. Germline V gene lookup returns CDR1 SGHRS and CDR2 YFSETQ. This CDR3 spans 14 amino acids.

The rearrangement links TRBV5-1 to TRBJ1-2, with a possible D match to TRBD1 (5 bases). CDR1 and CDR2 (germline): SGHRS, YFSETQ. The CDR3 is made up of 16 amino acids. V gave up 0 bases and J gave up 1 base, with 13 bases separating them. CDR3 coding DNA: TGCGCCAGCAGCTTGGAAGGGACGGGGGTTAACTATGGCTACACCTTC. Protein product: CASSLEGTGVNYGYTF.

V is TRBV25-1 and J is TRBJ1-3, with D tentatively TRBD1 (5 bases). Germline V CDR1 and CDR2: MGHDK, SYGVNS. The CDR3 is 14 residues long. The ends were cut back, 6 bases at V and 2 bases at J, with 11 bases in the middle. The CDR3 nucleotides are TGTGCCAGCAGCCTGGGGGGAGCTGGAAACACCATATATTTT. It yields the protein CASSLGGAGNTIYF.

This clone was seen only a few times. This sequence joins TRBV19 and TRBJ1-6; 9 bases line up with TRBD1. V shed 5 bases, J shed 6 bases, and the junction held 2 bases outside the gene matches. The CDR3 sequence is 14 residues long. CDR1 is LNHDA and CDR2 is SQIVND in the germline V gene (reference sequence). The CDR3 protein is CASSPTGGNSPLHF. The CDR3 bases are TGTGCCAGTAGTCCGACAGGGGGTAATTCACCCCTCCACTTT.

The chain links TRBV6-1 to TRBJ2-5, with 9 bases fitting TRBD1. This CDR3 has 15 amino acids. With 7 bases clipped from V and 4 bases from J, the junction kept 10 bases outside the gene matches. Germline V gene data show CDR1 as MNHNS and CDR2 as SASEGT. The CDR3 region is CASKKQGALIETQYF. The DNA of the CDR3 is TGTGCCAGCAAAAAACAGGGGGCGCTTATAGAGACCCAGTACTTC.

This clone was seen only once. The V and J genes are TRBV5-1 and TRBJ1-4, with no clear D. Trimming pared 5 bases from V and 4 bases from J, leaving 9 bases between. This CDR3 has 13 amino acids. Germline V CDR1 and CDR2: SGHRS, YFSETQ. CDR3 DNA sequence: TGCGCCAGCAGGCAGCTTCTTAATGAAAAACTGTTTTTT. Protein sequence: CASRQLLNEKLFF.

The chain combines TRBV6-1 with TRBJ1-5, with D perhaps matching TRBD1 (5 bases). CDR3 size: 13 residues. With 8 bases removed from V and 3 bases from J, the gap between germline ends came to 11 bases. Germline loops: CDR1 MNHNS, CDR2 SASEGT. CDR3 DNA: TGTGCCAGCCTGGGACCGATCAATCAGCCCCAGCATTTT. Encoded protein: CASLGPINQPQHF.

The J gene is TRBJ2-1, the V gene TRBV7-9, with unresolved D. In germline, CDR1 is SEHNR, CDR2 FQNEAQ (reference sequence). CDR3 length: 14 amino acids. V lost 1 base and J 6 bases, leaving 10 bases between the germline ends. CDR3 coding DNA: TGTGCCAGCAGCTTAGGATCCCTGACCAATGAGCAGTTCTTC. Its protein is CASSLGSLTNEQFF.

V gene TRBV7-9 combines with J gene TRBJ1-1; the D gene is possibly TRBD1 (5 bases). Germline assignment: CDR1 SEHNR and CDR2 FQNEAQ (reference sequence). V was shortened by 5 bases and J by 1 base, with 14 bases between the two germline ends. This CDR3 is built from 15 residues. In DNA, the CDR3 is TGTGCCAGCAGCCCTCCCAGGCAGGGGAACACTGAAGCTTTCTTT. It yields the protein CASSPPRQGNTEAFF.

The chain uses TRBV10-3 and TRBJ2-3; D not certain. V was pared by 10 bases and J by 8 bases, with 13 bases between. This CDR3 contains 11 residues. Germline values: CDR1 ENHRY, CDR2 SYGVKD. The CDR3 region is CATTGKGTQYF. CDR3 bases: TGTGCCACGACTGGGAAGGGTACGCAGTATTTT.

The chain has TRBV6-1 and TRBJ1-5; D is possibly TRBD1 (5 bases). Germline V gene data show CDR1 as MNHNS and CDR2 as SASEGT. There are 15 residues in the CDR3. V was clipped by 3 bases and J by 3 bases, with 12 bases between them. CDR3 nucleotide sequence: TGTGCCAGCAGTGAGGGGGGAGGTGACAATCAGCCCCAGCATTTT. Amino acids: CASSEGGGDNQPQHF.

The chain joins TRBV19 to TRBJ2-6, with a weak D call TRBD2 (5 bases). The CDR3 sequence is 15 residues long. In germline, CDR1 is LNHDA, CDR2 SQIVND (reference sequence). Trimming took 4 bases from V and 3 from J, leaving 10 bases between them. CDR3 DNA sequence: TGTGCCAGTAGTAAGGTTGGAGGTGGGGCCAACGTCCTGACTTTC. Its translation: CASSKVGGGANVLTF.

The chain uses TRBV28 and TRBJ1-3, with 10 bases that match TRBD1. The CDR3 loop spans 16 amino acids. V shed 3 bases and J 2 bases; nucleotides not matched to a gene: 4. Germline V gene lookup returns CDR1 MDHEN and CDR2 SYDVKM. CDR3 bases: TGTGCCAGCAGTTTGGGGGGGACAGGGGCTGGAAACACCATATATTTT. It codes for CASSLGGTGAGNTIYF.

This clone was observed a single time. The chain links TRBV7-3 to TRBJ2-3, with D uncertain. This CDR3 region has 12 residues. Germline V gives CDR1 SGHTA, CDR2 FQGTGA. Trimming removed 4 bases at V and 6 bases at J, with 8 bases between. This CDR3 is CASSSPLDTQYF. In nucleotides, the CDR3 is TGTGCCAGCAGCTCCCCCTTGGATACGCAGTATTTT.

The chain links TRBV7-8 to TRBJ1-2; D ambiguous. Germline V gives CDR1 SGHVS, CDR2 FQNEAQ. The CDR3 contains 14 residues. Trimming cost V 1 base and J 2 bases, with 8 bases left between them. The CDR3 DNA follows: TGTGCCAGCAGCTTAGAAAACGGGAACTATGGCTACACCTTC. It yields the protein CASSLENGNYGYTF.

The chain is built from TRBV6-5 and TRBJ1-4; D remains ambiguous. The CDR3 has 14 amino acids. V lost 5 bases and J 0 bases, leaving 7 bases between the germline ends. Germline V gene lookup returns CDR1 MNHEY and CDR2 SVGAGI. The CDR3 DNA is TGTGCCAGCAGTACGAAATCAACTAATGAAAAACTGTTTTTT. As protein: CASSTKSTNEKLFF.

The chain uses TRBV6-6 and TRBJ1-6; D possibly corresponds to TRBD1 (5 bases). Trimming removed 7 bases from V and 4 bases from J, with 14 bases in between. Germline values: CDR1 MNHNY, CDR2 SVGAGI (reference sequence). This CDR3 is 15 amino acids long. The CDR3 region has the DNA TGTGCCAGCACGGGGGGGAGCCTGTATAATTCACCCCTCCACTTT. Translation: CASTGGSLYNSPLHF.

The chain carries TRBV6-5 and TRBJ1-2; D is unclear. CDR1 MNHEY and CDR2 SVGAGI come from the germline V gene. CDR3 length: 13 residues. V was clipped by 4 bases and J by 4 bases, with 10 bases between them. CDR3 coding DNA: TGTGCCAGCAGTTCGGCTTTGTTCTATGGCTACACCTTC. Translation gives CASSSALFYGYTF.

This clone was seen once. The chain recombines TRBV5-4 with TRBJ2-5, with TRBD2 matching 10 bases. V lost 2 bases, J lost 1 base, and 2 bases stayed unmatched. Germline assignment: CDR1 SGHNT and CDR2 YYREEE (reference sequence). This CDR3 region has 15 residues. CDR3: CASSLAGGPQETQYF. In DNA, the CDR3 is TGTGCCAGCAGCTTAGCGGGAGGGCCCCAAGAGACCCAGTACTTC.

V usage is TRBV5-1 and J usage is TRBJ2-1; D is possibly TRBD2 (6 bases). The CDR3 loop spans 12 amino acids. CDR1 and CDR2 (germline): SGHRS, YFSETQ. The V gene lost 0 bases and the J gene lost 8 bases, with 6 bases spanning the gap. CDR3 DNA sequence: TGCGCCAGCAGCTTGGGGGGGGATGAGCAGTTCTTC. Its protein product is CASSLGGDEQFF.

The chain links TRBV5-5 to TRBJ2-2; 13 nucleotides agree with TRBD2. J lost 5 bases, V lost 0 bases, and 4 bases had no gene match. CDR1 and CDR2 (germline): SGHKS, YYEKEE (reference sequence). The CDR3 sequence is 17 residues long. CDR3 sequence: CASSLALAGGPTGELFF. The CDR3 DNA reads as TGTGCCAGCAGCTTGGCACTAGCGGGAGGGCCTACCGGGGAGCTGTTTTTT. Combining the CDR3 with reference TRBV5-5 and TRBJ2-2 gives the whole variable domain DAGVTQSPTHLIKTRGQQVTLRCSPISGHKSVSWYQQVLGQGPQFIFQYYEKEERGRGNFPDRFSARQFPNYSSELNVNALLLGDSALYLCASSLALAGGPTGELFFGEGSRLTVL.

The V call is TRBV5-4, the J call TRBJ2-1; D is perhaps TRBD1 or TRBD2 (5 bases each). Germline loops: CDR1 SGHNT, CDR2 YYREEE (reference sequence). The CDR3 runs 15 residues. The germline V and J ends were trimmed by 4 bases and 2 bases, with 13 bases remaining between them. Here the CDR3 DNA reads TGTGCCAGCAGCCCTCCCAGGGAGCCCTACAATGAGCAGTTCTTC. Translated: CASSPPREPYNEQFF. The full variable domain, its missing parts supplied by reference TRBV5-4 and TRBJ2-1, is ETGVTQSPTHLIKTRGQQVTLRCSSQSGHNTVSWYQQALGQGPQFIFQYYREEENGRGNFPPRFSGLQFPNYSSELNVNALELDDSALYLCASSPPREPYNEQFFGPGTRLTVL.

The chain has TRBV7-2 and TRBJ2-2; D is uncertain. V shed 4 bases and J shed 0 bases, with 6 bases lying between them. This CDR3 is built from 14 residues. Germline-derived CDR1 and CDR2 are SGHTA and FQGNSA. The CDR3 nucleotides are TGTGCCAGCAGCTCTCGTTCGAACACCGGGGAGCTGTTTTTT. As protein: CASSSRSNTGELFF.

CDR3 DNA sequence: TGTGCCAGCAGTTATGTCCGAGGGGAGCAGTACTTC. It is translated as CASSYVRGEQYF. The rearrangement links TRBV6-6 to TRBJ2-7; D is perhaps TRBD2 (5 bases). The V end lost 3 bases, the J end lost 7 bases, and 10 bases lay between the germline ends. This CDR3 region has 12 residues. The germline V gene has CDR1 MNHNY and CDR2 SVGAGI (reference sequence).